Below, one TCR beta chain is given with its context. Its antigen remains unidentified. These data belong to a study of cytomegalovirus exposure and HLA in healthy donors. Across the whole study: In a previous analysis, 117 million unique TCR beta sequences were found from about 179 million T cells. Caucasian-associated ancestry cluster membership applied to approximately 80% of around 400 genotyped donors.

Study-level findings and limits: V- and J-gene trimming in TCR beta was tied to a missense DCLRE1C variant by an analysis performed later. According to a later analysis, most TCR beta chains associated with CMV appeared HLA-restricted.

Germline assignment: CDR1 MNHEY and CDR2 SVGAGI. The CDR3 has 13 residues. V lost 7 bases and J 6 bases, leaving 13 bases between the germline ends. Primers: 60 Vbeta forward and 13 Jbeta reverse. Some clones are missing from TCRdb's copy, which holds only in-frame ones; the method was immunoSEQ multiplex PCR. Here the sample spans about 240,000 clones, around 80% being singletons. This chain links TRBV6-5 with TRBJ1-5, with no clear D. Source material: PBMCs. The TCR originated in a woman aged 40 to 50 in good health and CMV-seropositive. CDR3 loop: CASTREGSQPQHF. CDR3 in DNA: TGTGCCAGCACCAGAGAGGGTTCTCAGCCCCAGCATTTT.